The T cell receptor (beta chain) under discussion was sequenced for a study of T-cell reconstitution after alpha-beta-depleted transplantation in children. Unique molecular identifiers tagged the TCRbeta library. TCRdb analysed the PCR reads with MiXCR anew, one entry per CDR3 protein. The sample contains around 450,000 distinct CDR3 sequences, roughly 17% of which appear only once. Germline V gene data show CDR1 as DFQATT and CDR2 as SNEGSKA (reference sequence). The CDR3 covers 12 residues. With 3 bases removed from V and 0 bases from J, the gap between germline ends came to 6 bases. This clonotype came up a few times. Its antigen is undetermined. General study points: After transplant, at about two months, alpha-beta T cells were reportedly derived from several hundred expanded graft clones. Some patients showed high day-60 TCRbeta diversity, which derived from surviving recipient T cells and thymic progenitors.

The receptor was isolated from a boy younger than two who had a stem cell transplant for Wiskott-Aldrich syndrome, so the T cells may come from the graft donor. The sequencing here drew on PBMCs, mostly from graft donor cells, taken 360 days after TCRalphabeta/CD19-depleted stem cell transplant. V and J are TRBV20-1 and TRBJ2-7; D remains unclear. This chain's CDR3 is CSASLSSYEQYF. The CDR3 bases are TGCAGTGCTAGTCTGAGCTCCTACGAGCAGTACTTC.